These 32 T cell receptor beta chains were all obtained from the same sample, sequenced in a study of blood T cell repertoires in COVID-19. Profiling relied on immunoSEQ multiplex PCR, and the TCRdb table lists in-frame clones only, not all of them. The table lists under 300,000 clones, about 83% of them singletons. What was sequenced was peripheral blood. These receptors came from a human donor in a cohort sampled during active COVID-19.

The V and J genes are TRBV6-4 and TRBJ2-1, with D perhaps matching TRBD2 (6 bases). V lost 5 bases, J lost 3 bases, and 14 bases lay in between. The CDR3 is made up of 15 amino acids. Per germline, CDR1 MRHNA and CDR2 SNTAGT. The CDR3 loop is CASSISRGSYNEQFF. CDR3 DNA sequence: TGTGCCAGCAGTATTTCCCGGGGGAGCTACAATGAGCAGTTCTTC.

The rearrangement uses TRBV12-5 and TRBJ2-2, with TRBD2 matching 8 bases. This CDR3 comprises 16 residues. The germline CDR1 and CDR2 sequences are LGHNT and FRNRAP. V gave up 1 base and J gave up 3 bases; unmatched junction bases: 4. The CDR3 region is CASGLAREGDTGELFF. The DNA of the CDR3 is TGTGCTAGTGGTTTGGCCCGGGAGGGTGACACCGGGGAGCTGTTTTTT.

The chain combines TRBV18 with TRBJ2-1, with D possibly being TRBD2 (6 bases). Germline CDR1 reads KGHSH; CDR2 reads LQKENI. CDR3 length: 13 residues. V lost 6 bases and J lost 7, with 13 bases in between. Written as DNA, the CDR3 is TGTGCCAGCTCTACCACGGGGGTGAATGAGCAGTTCTTC. Its translation: CASSTTGVNEQFF.

This clone was observed a handful of times. The rearrangement uses TRBV7-9 and TRBJ1-2; D perhaps matches TRBD1 (6 bases). V gave up 4 bases and J gave up 8 bases, with 14 bases separating them. This CDR3 contains 13 residues. Germline assignment: CDR1 SEHNR and CDR2 FQNEAQ (reference sequence). CDR3 coding DNA: TGTGCCAGCAGCTACGGACAGTCTATAGGCTACACCTTC. Protein product: CASSYGQSIGYTF.

There are a few counts of this clone. The rearrangement links TRBV29-1 to TRBJ2-1; D is perhaps TRBD2 (5 bases). CDR3 length: 14 amino acids. With 4 bases removed from V and 0 bases from J, the gap between germline ends came to 10 bases. The V gene's germline CDR1 is SQVTM and CDR2 ANQGSEA. The CDR3 coding sequence is TGCAGCGTTGCCACGGGGAGCTCCTACAATGAGCAGTTCTTC. Translated, it gives CSVATGSSYNEQFF.

In this sample, this clone turned up a few times. The chain employs TRBV28 and TRBJ2-6; D is unresolved. V dropped 7 bases and J dropped 1 base, with 5 bases sitting between them. CDR3 length: 13 amino acids. The V gene's germline CDR1 is MDHEN and CDR2 SYDVKM. In DNA, the CDR3 is TGTGCCAGCACCCAATCTGGGGCCAACGTCCTGACTTTC. This encodes CASTQSGANVLTF.

This sequence joins TRBV20-1 and TRBJ2-5; D may be TRBD2 (5 bases). V was trimmed by 3 bases and J by 5 bases, leaving 13 bases between them. Germline lookup yields CDR1 DFQATT and CDR2 SNEGSKA (reference sequence). There are 13 residues in the CDR3. CDR3 coding DNA: TGCAGTGCTAGTCGGGATCCAAGGGAGACCCAGTACTTC. It translates to CSASRDPRETQYF.

A single count supports this clone. This chain's CDR3 is CASSDPSTSSSRGADTQYF. For the CDR3, the DNA is TGTGCCAGCAGCGATCCTTCGACTAGCTCATCCCGGGGGGCAGATACGCAGTATTTT. The chain uses TRBV5-8 and TRBJ2-3; 7 nucleotides match TRBD2. The CDR3 loop spans 19 amino acids. V lost 4 bases to trimming and J lost 4 bases; unmatched junction nucleotides: 21. CDR1 and CDR2 from the germline V gene are SGHTS and YDEGEE.

The chain has TRBV9 and TRBJ1-4; possible D gene TRBD1, 5 bases. Germline-derived CDR1 and CDR2 are SGDLS and YYNGEE. This CDR3 is 15 amino acids long. V dropped 4 bases and J dropped 7 bases, with 17 bases sitting between them. Written as DNA, the CDR3 is TGTGCCAGCAGCTTCCAGGGCGTACTGGGTGAAAAACTGTTTTTT. As protein: CASSFQGVLGEKLFF. The whole variable domain, remainder taken from reference TRBV9 and TRBJ1-4, is DSGVTQTPKHLITATGQRVTLRCSPRSGDLSVYWYQQSLDQGLQFLIQYYNGEERAKGNILERFSAQQFPDLHSELNLSSLELGDSALYFCASSFQGVLGEKLFFGSGTQLSVL.

V gene TRBV10-1 combines with J gene TRBJ2-3, with 8 bases fitting TRBD2. V lost 6 bases, J lost 1 base, and 9 bases stayed unmatched. Germline CDR1 reads WNHNN; CDR2 reads SYGVQD (reference sequence). CDR3 length: 16 residues. The DNA for the CDR3 is TGCGCCAGCAGCCTCGGGCTAGCGGGCGGCACAGATACGCAGTATTTT. This codes for CASSLGLAGGTDTQYF.

The genes are TRBV27 and TRBJ2-7; 12 bases agree with TRBD1. This CDR3 is 15 amino acids long. Germline V CDR1 and CDR2: MNHEY, SMNVEV (reference sequence). V was clipped by 2 bases and J by 5 bases; unmatched bases: 4. The CDR3 spells CASSLGTGGYHEQYF. The CDR3 nucleotides are TGTGCCAGCAGTTTAGGGACAGGGGGCTACCACGAGCAGTACTTC.

The chain's CDR3 is CASREGGRGSNQPQHF. CDR3 in DNA: TGTGCCAGTCGCGAAGGCGGCAGGGGCTCCAATCAGCCCCAGCATTTT. The V call is TRBV28, the J call TRBJ1-5, with D tentatively TRBD1 (6 bases). The V gene's germline CDR1 is MDHEN and CDR2 SYDVKM. The CDR3 contains 16 residues. Trimming shortened V by 9 bases and J by 3 bases, and 21 bases separated the two germline ends.

The rearrangement joins TRBV19 to TRBJ2-7, with a tentative D call TRBD1 (5 bases). The V end was cut by 4 bases, the J end by 3 bases, with 10 bases between. There are 13 residues in the CDR3. Germline V gene sequence: CDR1 LNHDA, CDR2 SQIVND (reference sequence). This CDR3 reads CASSTVTGYEQYF. For the CDR3, the DNA is TGTGCCAGTAGTACGGTTACAGGCTACGAGCAGTACTTC.

In this sample, this clone turned up once. The J gene is TRBJ2-2, the V gene TRBV28, with D possibly matching TRBD1 (6 bases). V dropped 5 bases and J dropped 5 bases, with 15 bases sitting between them. This CDR3 spans 15 amino acids. The germline gives CDR1 MDHEN, CDR2 SYDVKM. The chain's CDR3 is CASSLTGWLTGELFF. As DNA, the CDR3 is TGTGCCAGCAGTCTTACAGGGTGGTTAACCGGGGAGCTGTTTTTT.

The V and J genes are TRBV3-1 (or the pseudogene TRBV3-2) and TRBJ1-1, with D possibly matching TRBD1 (5 bases). The germline CDR1 and CDR2 sequences are LGHDT and YNNKEL (reference sequence). The CDR3 contains 14 residues. Trimming pared 6 bases from V and 3 bases from J, leaving 14 bases between. The CDR3 nucleotides read TGTGCCAGCAGGGTAGCGGGGGGTTACACTGAAGCTTTCTTT. Residues: CASRVAGGYTEAFF.

The chain links TRBV5-1 to TRBJ1-6, with 9 bases that match TRBD1. CDR1 SGHRS and CDR2 YFSETQ come from the germline V gene. The CDR3 sequence is 14 residues long. V gave up 4 bases and J gave up 8 bases; unmatched junction bases: 4. The chain's CDR3 is CASSLGQGDSPLHF. In DNA, the CDR3 is TGCGCCAGCAGCCTGGGACAGGGTGATTCACCCCTCCACTTT.

V gene TRBV20-1 combines with J gene TRBJ2-7, with TRBD1 as a possible D gene (6 bases). The ends were cut back, 7 bases at V and 5 bases at J, with 12 bases in the middle. The CDR3 spans 11 residues. From germline, CDR1 is DFQATT and CDR2 SNEGSKA (reference sequence). CDR3 residues: CSGQKGDEQYF. DNA for the CDR3: TGCAGTGGACAAAAGGGGGACGAGCAGTACTTC.

The table lists this clone with a count of one. The V gene is TRBV7-6, the J gene TRBJ2-5; a weak D match, TRBD1 (6 bases). CDR3 size: 15 residues. The germline gives CDR1 SGHVS, CDR2 FNYEAQ. Between the trimmed V and J ends, which lost 2 bases and 3 bases, there was a span of 13 bases. CDR3 protein: CASSLPTGTKETQYF. Written as DNA, the CDR3 is TGTGCCAGCAGCTTACCTACAGGGACCAAAGAGACCCAGTACTTC. Complete variable domain (other parts from reference TRBV7-6 and TRBJ2-5): GAGVSQSPRYKVTKRGQDVALRCDPISGHVSLYWYRQALGQGPEFLTYFNYEAQQDKSGLPNDRFSAERPEGSISTLTIQRTEQRDSAMYRCASSLPTGTKETQYFGPGTRLLVL.

V gene TRBV28 combines with J gene TRBJ2-3, with TRBD1 matching over 9 bases. The CDR3 is made up of 13 amino acids. In germline, CDR1 is MDHEN, CDR2 SYDVKM. Written as DNA, the CDR3 is TGTGCTTCGGGACAGGGATTTCTAGATACGCAGTATTTT. Protein: CASGQGFLDTQYF.

This chain links TRBV18 with TRBJ2-5, with no clear D. The CDR3 has 13 amino acids. V was cut by 1 base and J by 5 bases, with 8 bases left in between. Looked up from germline, CDR1 is KGHSH and CDR2 is LQKENI. The CDR3 DNA is TGTGCCAGCTCACCACGTCCCTCGGAGACCCAGTACTTC. As protein: CASSPRPSETQYF.

V is TRBV5-5 and J is TRBJ2-7, with 7 positions matching TRBD1. This CDR3 has 14 residues. Germline V gene sequence: CDR1 SGHKS, CDR2 YYEKEE (reference sequence). Germline trimming cut 4 bases from V and 7 bases from J; bases unmatched to any gene: 11. The CDR3 region has the DNA TGTGCCAGCAGCGTGGGGACAGTTCTAAGGGAGCAGTACTTC. It specifies CASSVGTVLREQYF. Full variable domain (remainder filled in from reference TRBV5-5 and TRBJ2-7): DAGVTQSPTHLIKTRGQQVTLRCSPISGHKSVSWYQQVLGQGPQFIFQYYEKEERGRGNFPDRFSARQFPNYSSELNVNALLLGDSALYLCASSVGTVLREQYFGPGTRLTVT.

This rearrangement joins TRBV5-1 to TRBJ1-5, with a tentative D call TRBD1 (5 bases). V was trimmed by 4 bases and J by 1 base, leaving 12 bases between them. This CDR3 spans 15 amino acids. CDR1 SGHRS and CDR2 YFSETQ come from the germline V gene. The CDR3 DNA follows: TGCGCCAGCAGCCCCGGCCAGGGAAGCAATCAGCCCCAGCATTTT. Translated, it gives CASSPGQGSNQPQHF.

The J gene is TRBJ1-4, the V gene TRBV30; 7 bases line up with TRBD1. The CDR3 length is 18 residues. The V segment lost 2 bases and the J segment 0 bases; nucleotides outside the gene matches: 12. Germline V gives CDR1 GTSNPN, CDR2 SVGIG (reference sequence). CDR3: CAWSYGRRTGATNEKLFF. The CDR3 DNA reads as TGTGCCTGGAGTTATGGGAGGCGGACAGGTGCAACTAATGAAAAACTGTTTTTT.

The rearrangement links TRBV2 to TRBJ1-6, with 7 bases fitting TRBD1. Per the germline V gene, CDR1 is SNHLY and CDR2 is FYNNEI. V lost 6 bases to trimming and J lost 7 bases; unmatched junction nucleotides: 6. This CDR3 has 14 residues. CDR3 bases: TGTGCCAGCAGCACAGGGGCAGGAAATTCACCCCTCCACTTT. It yields the protein CASSTGAGNSPLHF.

The J gene is TRBJ1-3, the V gene TRBV10-3; a weak D match, TRBD1 (5 bases). This CDR3 has 15 residues. The germline V gene has CDR1 ENHRY and CDR2 SYGVKD. Between the trimmed V and J ends, which lost 6 bases and 0 bases, there was a span of 12 bases. In DNA form, the CDR3 reads TGTGCCATCAGGGAACAGGCCCTCTCTGGAAACACCATATATTTT. Amino acid sequence: CAIREQALSGNTIYF.

The chain recombines TRBV15 with TRBJ1-4; D ambiguous. The CDR3 is made up of 16 amino acids. Germline V CDR1 and CDR2: LNHNV, YYDKDF (reference sequence). The V end lost 0 bases, the J end lost 3 bases, and 11 bases lay between the germline ends. The chain's CDR3 is CATSRDRRPSNEKLFF. The DNA for the CDR3 is TGTGCCACCAGCAGAGATAGGCGGCCTTCTAATGAAAAACTGTTTTTT.

The rearrangement joins TRBV19 to TRBJ1-4; no firm D call. This CDR3 spans 12 amino acids. From germline, CDR1 is LNHDA and CDR2 SQIVND (reference sequence). Trimming left V 4 bases short and J 7 bases short, with 7 bases between. CDR3 region: CASSNTVEKLFF. The CDR3 region has the DNA TGTGCCAGTAGTAATACAGTTGAAAAACTGTTTTTT. Full variable domain (outside the CDR3, taken from reference TRBV19 and TRBJ1-4): DGGITQSPKYLFRKEGQNVTLSCEQNLNHDAMYWYRQDPGQGLRLIYYSQIVNDFQKGDIAEGYSVSREKKESFPLTVTSAQKNPTAFYLCASSNTVEKLFFGSGTQLSVL.

The chain links TRBV3-1 (or the pseudogene TRBV3-2) to TRBJ2-5; no clear D. The CDR3 extends over 12 amino acids. The V end lost 2 bases, the J end lost 5 bases, and 6 bases lay between the germline ends. The germline V gene encodes CDR1 LGHDT and CDR2 YNNKEL (reference sequence). In nucleotides, the CDR3 is TGTGCCAGCAGCCAATTTGGCGAGACCCAGTACTTC. This encodes CASSQFGETQYF.

The chain recombines TRBV6-1 with TRBJ1-4; TRBD1 aligns across 10 bases. This CDR3 has 16 residues. Trimming took 0 bases from V and 8 from J; bases not matched to a gene: 6. The germline V gene has CDR1 MNHNS and CDR2 SASEGT. The CDR3 sequence is CASSEAYGTGEEKLFF. CDR3 coding DNA: TGTGCCAGCAGTGAAGCTTACGGGACAGGGGAGGAAAAACTGTTTTTT.

J is TRBJ2-7 and V is TRBV27; D possibly corresponds to TRBD2 (6 bases). This CDR3 comprises 16 residues. Trimming left V 0 bases short and J 6 bases short, with 18 bases between. Germline V gene lookup returns CDR1 MNHEY and CDR2 SMNVEV (reference sequence). The CDR3 DNA is TGTGCCAGCAGTTTATCGATGTTGGGCGGGATAGGCGAGCAGTACTTC. This encodes CASSLSMLGGIGEQYF.

This clone was detected a few times. Since a much larger clone is just one base distant, this may be a read error. V gene TRBV3-1 (or the pseudogene TRBV3-2) combines with J gene TRBJ1-5; the match to TRBD1 covers 10 bases. The V and J ends lost 4 bases and 2 bases, in that order; junction bases with no gene match: 2. The CDR3 totals 15 residues. Per the germline V gene, CDR1 is LGHDT and CDR2 is YNNKEL (reference sequence). This chain's CDR3 is CASSPGTGGNQPQHF. The CDR3 coding sequence is TGTGCCAGCAGCCCCGGGACAGGGGGCAATCAGCCCCAGCATTTT.

This chain uses TRBV7-9 with TRBJ1-1; D perhaps matches TRBD1 (5 bases). This CDR3 has 13 amino acids. Trimming pared 5 bases from V and 7 bases from J, leaving 14 bases between. CDR1 is SEHNR and CDR2 is FQNEAQ in the germline V gene (reference sequence). CDR3 sequence: CASSLRDWNEAFF. CDR3 sequence (DNA): TGTGCCAGCAGCCTCCGGGACTGGAATGAAGCTTTCTTT. The full variable domain, its missing parts supplied by reference TRBV7-9 and TRBJ1-1, is DTGVSQNPRHKITKRGQNVTFRCDPISEHNRLYWYRQTLGQGPEFLTYFQNEAQLEKSRLLSDRFSAERPKGSFSTLEIQRTEQGDSAMYLCASSLRDWNEAFFGQGTRLTVV.